The 31 T cell receptor beta chains below all came from one sample that was sequenced in a study of OX40 agonist ivuxolimab in advanced cancers. Profiled with immunoSEQ multiplex PCR; TCRdb holds only in-frame clones, not every one. The sample contains fewer than 100,000 clones, approximately 91% of which appear only once. The specimen was CD4+ or CD8+ T cells sorted from blood, collected in a trial of the OX40 agonist ivuxolimab. These receptors all stem from an adult with an advanced solid tumor such as melanoma, head and neck, liver or kidney cancer.

The chain uses TRBV18 and TRBJ2-7; the D call may be TRBD1 or TRBD2 (5 bases each). Trimming left V 1 base short and J 1 base short, with 11 bases between. Germline V gives CDR1 KGHSH, CDR2 LQKENI. This CDR3 is 15 amino acids long. The CDR3 coding sequence is TGTGCCAGCTCACCACGCCGGGGCCAGTCCTACGAGCAGTACTTC. It encodes CASSPRRGQSYEQYF.

This clone was found once. DNA of the CDR3: TGTGCCAGCTCTCAGGGAACCGGGACAGGGGTGGGCGAGCAGTACTTC. It is translated as CASSQGTGTGVGEQYF. The chain carries TRBV18 and TRBJ2-7, with 10 bases aligning to TRBD1. CDR3 size: 16 residues. Unmatched junction bases numbered 14, after V lost 6 bases and J lost 6 bases. The germline V gene has CDR1 KGHSH and CDR2 LQKENI.

V usage is TRBV5-8 and J usage is TRBJ2-7; 12 bases map to TRBD1. The germline CDR1 and CDR2 sequences are SGHTS and YDEGEE. The ends lost 4 bases at V and 5 bases at J; junction bases unmatched: 7. The CDR3 totals 15 residues. CDR3: CASSTGTGGRHEQYF. The CDR3 region has the DNA TGTGCCAGCAGCACCGGGACAGGGGGCCGCCACGAGCAGTACTTC.

This chain uses TRBV18 with TRBJ2-1; 11 nucleotides match TRBD2. V shed 3 bases and J 8 bases; nucleotides not matched to a gene: 6. This CDR3 is 15 amino acids long. Per germline, CDR1 KGHSH and CDR2 LQKENI. The CDR3 DNA is TGTGCCAGCTCACCTACTAGCGGGAGTATTGATGAGCAGTTCTTC. This encodes CASSPTSGSIDEQFF.

The chain couples TRBV5-6 to TRBJ2-7; D is ambiguous. Germline V gives CDR1 SGHDT, CDR2 YYEEEE. The V end was cut by 2 bases, the J end by 4 bases, with 7 bases between. This CDR3 has 12 residues. DNA of the CDR3: TGTGCCAGCAGCTTTAGTCGTTACGAGCAGTACTTC. Amino acid sequence: CASSFSRYEQYF.

The chain is built from TRBV7-2 and TRBJ2-5; 11 bases line up with TRBD2. The V gene end was trimmed by 5 bases and the J gene end by 6 bases; junction bases not matched to a gene: 11. This CDR3 contains 16 residues. Per the germline V gene, CDR1 is SGHTA and CDR2 is FQGNSA. DNA of the CDR3: TGTGCCAGCAGCCACCGGACTAGCGGGTTAGGGAAGACCCAGTACTTC. Amino acids: CASSHRTSGLGKTQYF.

The chain combines TRBV7-9 with TRBJ1-2; the match to TRBD1 covers 7 bases. The germline gives CDR1 SEHNR, CDR2 FQNEAQ (reference sequence). The CDR3 spans 15 residues. The ends lost 0 bases at V and 1 base at J; junction bases unmatched: 2. For the CDR3, the DNA is TGTGCCAGCAGCTTAGCGGGGACAGTTAACTATGGCTACACCTTC. This codes for CASSLAGTVNYGYTF. The full variable domain, rest sourced from reference TRBV7-9 and TRBJ1-2, is DTGVSQNPRHKITKRGQNVTFRCDPISEHNRLYWYRQTLGQGPEFLTYFQNEAQLEKSRLLSDRFSAERPKGSFSTLEIQRTEQGDSAMYLCASSLAGTVNYGYTFGSGTRLTVV.

The gene calls are TRBV29-1 and TRBJ2-7; D may be TRBD2 (5 bases). Trimming cost V 6 bases and J 3 bases, with 12 bases left between them. Germline V gene data show CDR1 as SQVTM and CDR2 as ANQGSEA. The CDR3 totals 12 residues. CDR3 amino acids: CSVEGELYEQYF. CDR3 sequence (DNA): TGCAGCGTCGAGGGTGAGCTCTACGAGCAGTACTTC.

The chain employs TRBV29-1 and TRBJ2-3; D remains ambiguous. Germline V CDR1 and CDR2: SQVTM, ANQGSEA. V lost 8 bases and J 2 bases, leaving 23 bases between the germline ends. The CDR3 consists of 16 residues. The chain's CDR3 is CSYLPQSTRITDTQYF. The CDR3 nucleotides read TGCAGCTACCTTCCCCAATCTACCAGAATCACAGATACGCAGTATTTT.

The chain carries TRBV7-2 and TRBJ2-1, with 11 bases lining up with TRBD2. V lost 2 bases and J lost 15; bases outside the gene matches: 15. CDR3 length equals 16 residues. From germline, CDR1 is SGHTA and CDR2 FQGNSA. The CDR3 protein is CASSLSVAGGPGGGFF. The CDR3 nucleotides are TGTGCCAGCAGCTTATCGGTAGCGGGAGGGCCGGGAGGTGGGTTCTTC.

The genes are TRBV7-6 and TRBJ2-7; weak D call: TRBD1 (6 bases). The CDR3 length is 15 residues. In germline, CDR1 is SGHVS, CDR2 FNYEAQ. V was trimmed by 5 bases and J by 0 bases, leaving 14 bases between them. CDR3: CASSQGTVSSYEQYF. In DNA, the CDR3 is TGTGCCAGCAGCCAGGGGACCGTGAGCTCCTACGAGCAGTACTTC.

The chain recombines TRBV19 with TRBJ2-7; D is possibly TRBD2 (6 bases). Germline V gene data show CDR1 as LNHDA and CDR2 as SQIVND (reference sequence). V was pared by 5 bases and J by 4 bases, with 18 bases between. The CDR3 spans 15 residues. The CDR3 DNA follows: TGTGCCAGTAGTCCCCCGCCCGCGGGGTTATACGAGCAGTACTTC. It is translated as CASSPPPAGLYEQYF.

J is TRBJ2-7 and V is TRBV6-6, with 8 bases lining up with TRBD2. V was pared by 6 bases and J by 7 bases, with 11 bases of the junction left unmatched. Germline V gives CDR1 MNHNY, CDR2 SVGAGI (reference sequence). The CDR3 contains 14 residues. Written as DNA, the CDR3 is TGTGCCAGCAGCCTCTCCGGGGGGGATGGTGAGCAGTACTTC. Protein: CASSLSGGDGEQYF.

The genes are TRBV28 and TRBJ1-2; D might be TRBD1 (6 bases). Trimming left V 3 bases short and J 4 bases short, with 6 bases between. Germline assignment: CDR1 MDHEN and CDR2 SYDVKM. CDR3 length: 12 amino acids. The CDR3 spells CASSLDSYGYTF. As DNA, the CDR3 is TGTGCCAGCAGTTTGGACAGCTATGGCTACACCTTC.

This chain uses TRBV11-2 with TRBJ2-2; D ambiguous. The V end was cut by 5 bases, the J end by 3 bases, with 10 bases between. The CDR3 consists of 14 residues. Germline-derived CDR1 and CDR2 are SGHAT and FQNNGV. In nucleotides, the CDR3 is TGTGCCAGCAGCATGCGCAGATACACCGGGGAGCTGTTTTTT. This sequence encodes CASSMRRYTGELFF. The full variable domain, rest sourced from reference TRBV11-2 and TRBJ2-2, is EAGVAQSPRYKIIEKRQSVAFWCNPISGHATLYWYQQILGQGPKLLIQFQNNGVVDDSQLPKDRFSAERLKGVDSTLKIQPAKLEDSAVYLCASSMRRYTGELFFGEGSRLTVL.

Here the CDR3 reads CASSSQRVSNEQFF. The CDR3 DNA sequence: TGTGCCAGCAGCTCCCAGCGGGTTAGCAATGAGCAGTTCTTC. The chain uses TRBV7-2 and TRBJ2-1; possibly TRBD2 for D (6 bases). The germline gives CDR1 SGHTA, CDR2 FQGNSA. Trimming cost V 4 bases and J 6 bases, with 13 bases left between them. CDR3 size: 14 residues. The full variable domain, its missing parts supplied by reference TRBV7-2 and TRBJ2-1, is GAGVSQSPSNKVTEKGKDVELRCDPISGHTALYWYRQSLGQGLEFLIYFQGNSAPDKSGLPSDRFSAERTGGSVSTLTIQRTQQEDSAVYLCASSSQRVSNEQFFGPGTRLTVL.

V and J are TRBV7-2 and TRBJ1-1; D is uncertain. Deletions cut 1 base from V and 4 bases from J, with 10 bases between. Germline CDR1 SGHTA, CDR2 FQGNSA. The CDR3 consists of 14 residues. The CDR3 reads CASSLDAGFTEAFF. The CDR3 DNA sequence: TGTGCCAGCAGCTTAGACGCAGGATTCACTGAAGCTTTCTTT.

This CDR3 reads CASSQATIDGTDTQYF. In nucleotides, the CDR3 is TGTGCCAGCAGCCAAGCGACTATTGACGGCACAGATACGCAGTATTTT. This chain uses TRBV4-2 with TRBJ2-3, with D possibly being TRBD2 (5 bases). V was clipped by 1 base and J by 1 base, with 12 bases between them. CDR1 and CDR2 (germline): LGHNA, YNFKEQ. The CDR3 is made up of 16 amino acids.

The chain links TRBV19 to TRBJ1-5, with D possibly being TRBD1 (6 bases). This CDR3 region has 16 residues. Germline CDR1 reads LNHDA; CDR2 reads SQIVND (reference sequence). Trimming removed 5 bases at V and 2 bases at J, with 16 bases between. The CDR3 reads CASSSSGTLRNQPQHF. CDR3 nucleotides: TGTGCCAGTAGTTCGAGCGGGACACTCCGCAATCAGCCCCAGCATTTT.

The chain combines TRBV11-2 with TRBJ2-3; no clear D gene. Trimming shortened V by 4 bases and J by 0 bases, and 5 bases separated the two germline ends. The V gene's germline CDR1 is SGHAT and CDR2 FQNNGV. The CDR3 loop spans 13 amino acids. Here the CDR3 reads CASSSLSTDTQYF. CDR3 DNA sequence: TGTGCCAGCAGCTCCCTCAGCACAGATACGCAGTATTTT.

V usage is TRBV15 and J usage is TRBJ2-1, with D possibly being TRBD1 (7 bases). This CDR3 region has 15 residues. The germline CDR1 and CDR2 sequences are LNHNV and YYDKDF (reference sequence). With 3 bases removed from V and 5 bases from J, the gap between germline ends came to 14 bases. CDR3 sequence reads: CATSRAARGDNEQFF. DNA of the CDR3: TGTGCCACCAGCAGGGCCGCCAGGGGGGACAATGAGCAGTTCTTC.

The chain employs TRBV2 and TRBJ1-1; D not resolved. The germline V and J ends were trimmed by 7 bases and 4 bases, with 13 bases remaining between them. Germline V lookup: CDR1 SNHLY, CDR2 FYNNEI. The CDR3 is 13 amino acids. In nucleotides, the CDR3 is TGTGCCAGCACCCCGGGCGGGTTCACTGAAGCTTTCTTT. Residues: CASTPGGFTEAFF.

V is TRBV19 and J is TRBJ2-1; D remains unclear. The CDR3 consists of 14 residues. V was pared by 3 bases and J by 5 bases, with 11 bases between. CDR1 is LNHDA and CDR2 is SQIVND in the germline V gene (reference sequence). DNA for the CDR3: TGTGCCAGTAGTATCCCTGCCTACCACAATGAGCAGTTCTTC. Protein product: CASSIPAYHNEQFF.

This clone was observed once. This rearrangement joins TRBV4-2 to TRBJ2-1; 7 nucleotides match TRBD2. The CDR3 spans 14 residues. From germline, CDR1 is LGHNA and CDR2 YNFKEQ. Trimming took 2 bases from V and 15 from J; bases not matched to a gene: 13. This chain's CDR3 is CASSQNPLAEVRFF. CDR3 bases: TGTGCCAGCAGCCAAAACCCTCTAGCGGAGGTGCGGTTCTTC.

This clone has only a few counts. The rearrangement uses TRBV29-1 and TRBJ2-7; D gene uncertain. Germline lookup yields CDR1 SQVTM and CDR2 ANQGSEA. Trimming stripped 4 bases from V and 5 bases from J, with 15 bases between. The CDR3 has 13 amino acids. The CDR3 here is CSVVSPFRNEQYF. The CDR3 DNA reads as TGCAGCGTTGTCAGCCCCTTCAGAAACGAGCAGTACTTC.

This clone was detected once. The chain employs TRBV27 and TRBJ2-7, with 7 bases that match TRBD2. This CDR3 comprises 15 residues. V was clipped by 2 bases and J by 0 bases; unmatched bases: 4. Germline CDR1 is MNHEY and CDR2 is SMNVEV (reference sequence). DNA for the CDR3: TGTGCCAGCAGTTTAACGGGAGGTGCCTCCTACGAGCAGTACTTC. Translation gives CASSLTGGASYEQYF.

This rearrangement joins TRBV11-2 to TRBJ2-5; D might be TRBD2 (6 bases). CDR3 size: 13 residues. V was shortened by 5 bases and J by 2 bases, with 9 bases between the two germline ends. Germline loops: CDR1 SGHAT, CDR2 FQNNGV. The CDR3 protein is CASSRDLQETQYF. CDR3 DNA sequence: TGTGCCAGCAGCCGGGACTTACAAGAGACCCAGTACTTC. Filled out from reference TRBV11-2 and TRBJ2-5, the complete variable domain reads EAGVAQSPRYKIIEKRQSVAFWCNPISGHATLYWYQQILGQGPKLLIQFQNNGVVDDSQLPKDRFSAERLKGVDSTLKIQPAKLEDSAVYLCASSRDLQETQYFGPGTRLLVL.

The genes are TRBV19 and TRBJ1-1, with 8 bases that match TRBD1. The germline V gene has CDR1 LNHDA and CDR2 SQIVND (reference sequence). The CDR3 is made up of 19 amino acids. Germline trimming cut 6 bases from V and 1 base from J; bases unmatched to any gene: 19. The CDR3 coding sequence is TGTGCCAGTAGGGGACCCGGACAGGGTTCGGGTCTACCGAACACTGAAGCTTTCTTT. The encoded protein is CASRGPGQGSGLPNTEAFF.

This sequence joins TRBV5-4 and TRBJ1-2; D unclear. This CDR3 contains 16 residues. The germline gives CDR1 SGHNT, CDR2 YYREEE (reference sequence). V lost 4 bases and J lost 4, with 20 bases in between. The CDR3 sequence is CASSPGGVREAYGYTF. DNA for the CDR3: TGTGCCAGCAGCCCCGGCGGGGTGCGCGAGGCCTATGGCTACACCTTC. Using reference TRBV5-4 and TRBJ1-2 for the parts outside the CDR3, the full variable domain is ETGVTQSPTHLIKTRGQQVTLRCSSQSGHNTVSWYQQALGQGPQFIFQYYREEENGRGNFPPRFSGLQFPNYSSELNVNALELDDSALYLCASSPGGVREAYGYTFGSGTRLTVV.

This clone has just a few counts. This chain uses TRBV6-1 with TRBJ2-7; D perhaps matches TRBD2 (6 bases). Germline lookup yields CDR1 MNHNS and CDR2 SASEGT. The CDR3 sequence is 15 residues long. V shed 6 bases and J shed 4 bases, with 19 bases lying between them. The CDR3 reads CASRSSPGGRYEQYF. For the CDR3, the DNA is TGTGCCAGCAGAAGTTCCCCTGGGGGGAGGTACGAGCAGTACTTC.

V usage is TRBV28 and J usage is TRBJ2-7; 9 bases line up with TRBD1. Trimming cost V 7 bases and J 1 base; bases outside gene matches: 8. CDR1 MDHEN and CDR2 SYDVKM come from the germline V gene. The length of the CDR3 is 15 residues. The CDR3 DNA sequence: TGTGCCAGCAACGGAACCGGGACAGGGTCCTACGAGCAGTACTTC. Its translation: CASNGTGTGSYEQYF.